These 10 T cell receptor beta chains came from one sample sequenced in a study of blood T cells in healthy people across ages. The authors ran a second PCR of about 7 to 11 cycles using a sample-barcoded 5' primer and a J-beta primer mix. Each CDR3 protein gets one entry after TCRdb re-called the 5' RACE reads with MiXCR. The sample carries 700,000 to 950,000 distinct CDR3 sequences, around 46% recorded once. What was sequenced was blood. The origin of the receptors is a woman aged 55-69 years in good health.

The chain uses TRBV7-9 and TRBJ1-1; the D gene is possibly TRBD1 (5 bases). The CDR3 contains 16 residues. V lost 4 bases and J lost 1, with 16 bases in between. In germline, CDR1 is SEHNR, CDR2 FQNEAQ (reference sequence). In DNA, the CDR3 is TGTGCCAGCAGCTCGGGGGGGTGGGTATCGAACACTGAAGCTTTCTTT. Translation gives CASSSGGWVSNTEAFF.

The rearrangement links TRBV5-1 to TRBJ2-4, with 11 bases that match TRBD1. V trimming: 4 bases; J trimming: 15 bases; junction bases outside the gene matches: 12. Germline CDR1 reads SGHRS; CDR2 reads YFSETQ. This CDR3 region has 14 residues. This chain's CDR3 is CASSLGTGGGLRYF. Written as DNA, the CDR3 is TGCGCCAGCAGCCTAGGGACAGGGGGTGGTCTTCGGTACTTC.

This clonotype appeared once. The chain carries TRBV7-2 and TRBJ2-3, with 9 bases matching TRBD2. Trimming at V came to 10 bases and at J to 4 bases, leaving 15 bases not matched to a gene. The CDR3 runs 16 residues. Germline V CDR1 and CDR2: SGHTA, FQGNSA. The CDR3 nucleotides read TGTGCCATCAACCTAAACAGCGGGGGGCCCCCAGATACGCAGTATTTT. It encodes CAINLNSGGPPDTQYF. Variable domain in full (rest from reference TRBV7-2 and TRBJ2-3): GAGVSQSPSNKVTEKGKDVELRCDPISGHTALYWYRQSLGQGLEFLIYFQGNSAPDKSGLPSDRFSAERTGGSVSTLTIQRTQQEDSAVYLCAINLNSGGPPDTQYFGPGTRLTVL.

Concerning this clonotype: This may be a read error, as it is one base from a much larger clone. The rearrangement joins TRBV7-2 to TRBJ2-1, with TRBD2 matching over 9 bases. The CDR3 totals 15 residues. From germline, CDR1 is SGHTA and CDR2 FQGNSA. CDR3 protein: CASSPAGGAYSEQFF. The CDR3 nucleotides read TGTGCCAGCAGCCCAGCGGGAGGAGCCTACAGTGAGCAGTTCTTC.

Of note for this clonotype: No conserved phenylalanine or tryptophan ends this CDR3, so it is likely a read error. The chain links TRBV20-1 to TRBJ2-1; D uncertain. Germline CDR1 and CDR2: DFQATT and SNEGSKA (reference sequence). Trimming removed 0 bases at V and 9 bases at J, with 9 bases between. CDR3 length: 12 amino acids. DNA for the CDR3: TGCAGTGCTAGAGATCATTACCCTGAGCAGTTCTTA. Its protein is CSARDHYPEQFL.

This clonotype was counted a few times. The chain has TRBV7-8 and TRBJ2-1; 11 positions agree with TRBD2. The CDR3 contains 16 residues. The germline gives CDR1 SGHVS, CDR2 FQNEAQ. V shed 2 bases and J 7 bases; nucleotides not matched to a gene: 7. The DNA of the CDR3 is TGTGCCAGCAGCTTATATGGGATAGCGGGGGGGAATGAGCAGTTCTTC. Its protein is CASSLYGIAGGNEQFF.

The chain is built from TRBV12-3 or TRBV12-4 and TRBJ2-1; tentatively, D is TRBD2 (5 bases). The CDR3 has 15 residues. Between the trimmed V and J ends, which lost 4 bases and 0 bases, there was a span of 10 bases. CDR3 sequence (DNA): TGTGCCAGCAGTTGGTGGGAGACCTCCTACAATGAGCAGTTCTTC. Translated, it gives CASSWWETSYNEQFF.

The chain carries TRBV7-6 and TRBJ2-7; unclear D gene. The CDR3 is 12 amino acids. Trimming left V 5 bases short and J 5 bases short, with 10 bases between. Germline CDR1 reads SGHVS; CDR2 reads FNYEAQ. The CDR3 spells CASSPWVHEQYF. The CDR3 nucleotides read TGTGCCAGCAGCCCCTGGGTACACGAGCAGTACTTC.

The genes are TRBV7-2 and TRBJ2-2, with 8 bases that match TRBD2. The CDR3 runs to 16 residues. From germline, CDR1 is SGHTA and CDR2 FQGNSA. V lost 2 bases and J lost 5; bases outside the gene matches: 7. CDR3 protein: CASSLSSGGRTGELFF. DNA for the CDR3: TGTGCCAGCAGCTTATCTTCGGGCGGGAGGACCGGGGAGCTGTTTTTT. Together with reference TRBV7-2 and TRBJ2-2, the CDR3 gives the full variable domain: GAGVSQSPSNKVTEKGKDVELRCDPISGHTALYWYRQSLGQGLEFLIYFQGNSAPDKSGLPSDRFSAERTGGSVSTLTIQRTQQEDSAVYLCASSLSSGGRTGELFFGEGSRLTVL.

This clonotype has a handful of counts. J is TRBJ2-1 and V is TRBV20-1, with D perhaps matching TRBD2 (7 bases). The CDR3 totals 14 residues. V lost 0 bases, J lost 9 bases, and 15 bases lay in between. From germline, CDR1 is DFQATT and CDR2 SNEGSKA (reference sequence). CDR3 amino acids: CSARDPGGRVEQFF. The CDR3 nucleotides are TGCAGTGCTAGAGATCCCGGGGGGCGGGTTGAGCAGTTCTTC.